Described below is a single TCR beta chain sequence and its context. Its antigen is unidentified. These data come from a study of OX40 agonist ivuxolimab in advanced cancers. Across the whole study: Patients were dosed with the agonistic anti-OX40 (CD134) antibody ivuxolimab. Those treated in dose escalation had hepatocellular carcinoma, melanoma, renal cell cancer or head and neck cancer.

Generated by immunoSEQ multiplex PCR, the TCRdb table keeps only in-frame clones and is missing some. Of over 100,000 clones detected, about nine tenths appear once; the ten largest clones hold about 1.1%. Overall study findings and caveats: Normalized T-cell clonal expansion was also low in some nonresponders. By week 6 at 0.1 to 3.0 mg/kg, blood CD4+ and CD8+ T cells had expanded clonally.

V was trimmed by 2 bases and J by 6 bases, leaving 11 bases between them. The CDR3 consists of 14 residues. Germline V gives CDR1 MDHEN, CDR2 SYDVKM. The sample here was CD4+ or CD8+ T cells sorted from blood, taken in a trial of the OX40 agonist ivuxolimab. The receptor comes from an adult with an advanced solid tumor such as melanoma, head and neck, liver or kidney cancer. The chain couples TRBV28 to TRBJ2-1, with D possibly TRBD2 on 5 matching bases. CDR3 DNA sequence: TGTGCCAGCAGTTTAATGGGAGATCGCAATGAGCAGTTCTTC. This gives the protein CASSLMGDRNEQFF.